The T cell receptor (beta chain) under discussion was sequenced for a study of T-cell memory formation after mild COVID-19. Study conclusions and caveats: Some responding clones appeared in pre-infection memory, suggesting cross-reactive memory joined.

TCRdb called the 5' RACE reads again in MiXCR, with one record for every CDR3 protein. Among 190,000 or so distinct CDR3 sequences listed, roughly a fifth were seen once. By proportion, this clonotype is medium-sized. The antigen is undetermined. The CDR3 spans 15 residues. J lost 5 bases, V lost 5 bases, and 6 bases had no gene match. Germline V gene data show CDR1 as SGHVS and CDR2 as FQNEAQ. J is TRBJ1-4 and V is TRBV7-8; TRBD1 agrees at 9 bases. The origin of this receptor is an adult woman who had mild COVID-19 (a few samples of this study predate the infection). Cell type and time point are not known. What was sequenced was PBMCs or a T cell subset sorted from them (not recorded which). This CDR3 reads CASSQGGQGNEKLFF. The DNA of the CDR3 is TGTGCCAGCAGCCAAGGCGGACAGGGGAATGAAAAACTGTTTTTT. Filled out from reference TRBV7-8 and TRBJ1-4, the complete variable domain reads GAGVSQSPRYKVAKRGQDVALRCDPISGHVSLFWYQQALGQGPEFLTYFQNEAQLDKSGLPSDRFFAERPEGSVSTLKIQRTQQEDSAVYLCASSQGGQGNEKLFFGSGTQLSVL.